This passage covers 4 T cell receptor beta chains from one sample sequenced in a study of tumor and adjacent non-tumor tissue in lung cancer. TCRbeta libraries were built with three rounds of nested PCR, modified from ARM-PCR. TCRdb itself ran the multiplex PCR reads through MiXCR, one entry per CDR3 protein. The table records around 80,000 distinct CDR3 sequences, 80% to 90% of them present only once. This sample's RNA came from whole unsorted tissue. This non-tumor lung sample came from over 3 cm beyond the tumor edge. The sample comprised distant non-tumor lung tissue. All receptors come from a man aged 60 to 75 with non-small cell lung cancer.

Note on this clonotype: The final CDR3 position lacks the conserved phenylalanine or tryptophan, pointing to a likely read error. The chain uses TRBV4-1 and TRBJ2-2; D unresolved. Germline lookup yields CDR1 MGHRA and CDR2 YSYEKL. The CDR3 is made up of 12 amino acids. The V end was cut by 3 bases, the J end by 6 bases, with 5 bases between. CDR3 residues: CASSHLPGELFL. In DNA form, the CDR3 reads TGCGCCAGCAGCCATTTACCCGGGGAGCTGTTTCTT.

In the case of this clonotype: Sequence at one end of the junction differs from germline and may be a read error. The chain employs TRBV11-2 and TRBJ2-6, with 7 bases matching TRBD1. The CDR3 spans 19 residues. Germline-derived CDR1 and CDR2 are SGHAT and FQNNGV. This CDR3 is CAGSLVPKDRPSGANDLTF. DNA for the CDR3: TGTGCCGGCAGCTTAGTTCCAAAGGACAGGCCCTCTGGGGCCAACGACCTAACTTTC.

This clonotype was observed a handful of times. Being one base from a much bigger clone, this may be a read error. V and J are TRBV5-5 and TRBJ2-7, with D maybe TRBD2 (6 bases). Per the germline V gene, CDR1 is SGHKS and CDR2 is YYEKEE (reference sequence). The CDR3 is made up of 15 amino acids. Between the trimmed V and J ends, which lost 0 bases and 4 bases, there was a span of 14 bases. The CDR3 nucleotides are TGTGCCAGCAGCTTGGCCGCGGGGTCGGGGTACGAGCAGTACTTC. Translating gives CASSLAAGSGYEQYF.

Comment on this clonotype: One end of the junction varies from germline; a read error may be responsible. This chain uses TRBV18 with TRBJ2-5; possible D gene TRBD1, 5 bases. Germline CDR1 reads KGHSH; CDR2 reads LQKENI. CDR3 size: 13 residues. The DNA for the CDR3 is TGTGCCAGCTCCCCGATTACAGGAGAGACCCGGTACTTC. This gives the protein CASSPITGETRYF. The full variable domain, completed using reference TRBV18 and TRBJ2-5, is NAGVMQNPRHLVRRRGQEARLRCSPMKGHSHVYWYRQLPEEGLKFMVYLQKENIIDESGMPKERFSAEFPKEGPSILRIQQVVRGDSAAYFCASSPITGETRYFGPGTRLLVL.